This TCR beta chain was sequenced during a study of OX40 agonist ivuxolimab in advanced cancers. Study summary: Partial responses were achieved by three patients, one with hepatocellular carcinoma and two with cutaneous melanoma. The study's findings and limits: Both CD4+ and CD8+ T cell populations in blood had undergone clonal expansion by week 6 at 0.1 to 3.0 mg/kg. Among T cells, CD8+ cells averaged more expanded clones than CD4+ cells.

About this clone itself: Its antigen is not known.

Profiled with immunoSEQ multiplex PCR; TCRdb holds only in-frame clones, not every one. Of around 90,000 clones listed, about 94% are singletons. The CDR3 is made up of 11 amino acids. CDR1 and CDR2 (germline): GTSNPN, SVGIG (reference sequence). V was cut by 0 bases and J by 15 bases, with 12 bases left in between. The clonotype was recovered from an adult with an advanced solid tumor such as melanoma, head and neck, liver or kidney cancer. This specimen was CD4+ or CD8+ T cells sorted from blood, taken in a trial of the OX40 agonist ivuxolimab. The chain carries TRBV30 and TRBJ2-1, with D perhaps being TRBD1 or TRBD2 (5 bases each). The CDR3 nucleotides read TGTGCCTGGAGTGTCCGGGACCTACCGTTCTTC. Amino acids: CAWSVRDLPFF.